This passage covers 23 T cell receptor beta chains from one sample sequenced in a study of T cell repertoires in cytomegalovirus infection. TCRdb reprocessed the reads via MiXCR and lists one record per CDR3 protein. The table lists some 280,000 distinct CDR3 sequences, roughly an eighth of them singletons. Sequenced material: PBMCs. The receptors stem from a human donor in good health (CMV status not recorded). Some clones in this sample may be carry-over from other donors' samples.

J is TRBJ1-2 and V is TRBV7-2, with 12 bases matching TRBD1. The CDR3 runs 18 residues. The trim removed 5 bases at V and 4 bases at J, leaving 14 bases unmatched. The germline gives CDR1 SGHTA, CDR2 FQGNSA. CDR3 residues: CASSPQMGQGARLYGYTF. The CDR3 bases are TGTGCCAGCAGCCCCCAGATGGGACAGGGGGCGAGACTCTATGGCTACACCTTC.

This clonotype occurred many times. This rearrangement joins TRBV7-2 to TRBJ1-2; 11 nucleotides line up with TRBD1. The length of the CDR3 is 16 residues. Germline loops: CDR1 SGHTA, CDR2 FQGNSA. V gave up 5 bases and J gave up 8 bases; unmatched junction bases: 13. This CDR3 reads CASSPTRTGGSEGYTF. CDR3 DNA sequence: TGTGCCAGCAGCCCAACCCGGACAGGGGGCAGTGAGGGCTACACCTTC.

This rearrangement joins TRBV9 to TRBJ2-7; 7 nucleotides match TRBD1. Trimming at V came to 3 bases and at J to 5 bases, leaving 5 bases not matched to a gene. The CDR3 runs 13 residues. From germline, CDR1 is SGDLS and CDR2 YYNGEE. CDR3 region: CASSGQGFNEQYF. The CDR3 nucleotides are TGTGCCAGCAGCGGACAGGGCTTCAACGAGCAGTACTTC.

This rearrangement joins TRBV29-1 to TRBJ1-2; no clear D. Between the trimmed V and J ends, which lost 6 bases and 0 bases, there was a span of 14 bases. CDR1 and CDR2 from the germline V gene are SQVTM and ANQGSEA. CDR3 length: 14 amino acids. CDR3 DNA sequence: TGCAGCGTCTCCGGATTTCAAGCTAACTATGGCTACACCTTC. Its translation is CSVSGFQANYGYTF.

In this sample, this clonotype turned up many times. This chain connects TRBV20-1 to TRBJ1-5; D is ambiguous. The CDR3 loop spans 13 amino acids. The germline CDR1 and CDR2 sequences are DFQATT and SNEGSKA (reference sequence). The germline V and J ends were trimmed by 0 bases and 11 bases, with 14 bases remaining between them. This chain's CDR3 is CSAREAGKEAQHF. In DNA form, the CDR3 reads TGCAGTGCTAGAGAGGCGGGCAAGGAGGCCCAGCATTTT.

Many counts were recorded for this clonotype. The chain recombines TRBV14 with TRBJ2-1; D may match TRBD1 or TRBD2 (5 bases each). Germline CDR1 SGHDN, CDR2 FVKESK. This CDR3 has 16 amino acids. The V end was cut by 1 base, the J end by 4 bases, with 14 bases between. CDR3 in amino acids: CASSQVPGWGYNEQFF. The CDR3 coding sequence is TGTGCCAGCAGCCAAGTCCCGGGATGGGGGTACAATGAGCAGTTCTTC. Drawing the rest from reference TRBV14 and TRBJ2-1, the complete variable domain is EAGVTQFPSHSVIEKGQTVTLRCDPISGHDNLYWYRRVMGKEIKFLLHFVKESKQDESGMPNNRFLAERTGGTYSTLKVQPAELEDSGVYFCASSQVPGWGYNEQFFGPGTRLTVL.

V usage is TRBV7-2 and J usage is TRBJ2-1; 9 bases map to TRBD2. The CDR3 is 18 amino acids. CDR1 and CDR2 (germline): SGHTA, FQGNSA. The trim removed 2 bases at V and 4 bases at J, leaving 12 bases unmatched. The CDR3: CASSLFSAPSGIYNEQFF. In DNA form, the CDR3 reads TGTGCCAGCAGCTTATTTTCGGCGCCTAGCGGGATTTACAATGAGCAGTTCTTC.

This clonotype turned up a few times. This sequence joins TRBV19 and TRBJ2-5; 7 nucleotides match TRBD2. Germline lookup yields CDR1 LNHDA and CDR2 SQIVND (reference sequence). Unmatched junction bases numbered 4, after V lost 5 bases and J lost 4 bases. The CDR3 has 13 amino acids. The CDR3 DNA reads TGTGCCAGTAGTGAACGGGGGGTAGAGACCCAGTACTTC. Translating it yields CASSERGVETQYF. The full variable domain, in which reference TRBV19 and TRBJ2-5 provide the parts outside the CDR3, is DGGITQSPKYLFRKEGQNVTLSCEQNLNHDAMYWYRQDPGQGLRLIYYSQIVNDFQKGDIAEGYSVSREKKESFPLTVTSAQKNPTAFYLCASSERGVETQYFGPGTRLLVL.

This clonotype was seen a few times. As DNA, the CDR3 is TGTGCCAGCAAGACCGGGACTATTCTAACCGGGGAGCTGTTTTTT. This translates into CASKTGTILTGELFF. This sequence joins TRBV5-6 and TRBJ2-2; 7 bases fit TRBD2. V lost 6 bases and J lost 5; bases outside the gene matches: 10. Germline CDR1 SGHDT, CDR2 YYEEEE. The CDR3 extends over 15 amino acids.

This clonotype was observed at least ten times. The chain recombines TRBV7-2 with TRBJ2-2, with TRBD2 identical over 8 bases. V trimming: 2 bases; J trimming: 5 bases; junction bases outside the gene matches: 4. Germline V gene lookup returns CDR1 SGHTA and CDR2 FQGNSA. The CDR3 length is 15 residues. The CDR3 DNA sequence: TGTGCCAGCAGCTTACGGGTAGCGGGAACCGGGGAGCTGTTTTTT. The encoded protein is CASSLRVAGTGELFF.

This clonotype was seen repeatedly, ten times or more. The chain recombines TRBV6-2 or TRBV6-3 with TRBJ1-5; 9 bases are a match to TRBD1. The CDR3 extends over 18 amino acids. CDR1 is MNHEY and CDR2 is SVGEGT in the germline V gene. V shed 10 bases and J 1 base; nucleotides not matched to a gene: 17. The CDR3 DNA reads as TGTGCCACCCCAAAGGGGGACAGGGTCGGAAGGAGCAATCAGCCCCAGCATTTT. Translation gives CATPKGDRVGRSNQPQHF.

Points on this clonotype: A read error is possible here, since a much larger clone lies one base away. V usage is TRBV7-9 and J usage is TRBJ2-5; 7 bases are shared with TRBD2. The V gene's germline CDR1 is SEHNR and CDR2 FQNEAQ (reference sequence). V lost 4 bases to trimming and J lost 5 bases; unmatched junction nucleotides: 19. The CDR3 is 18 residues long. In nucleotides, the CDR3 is TGTGCCAGCAGCTCATTTGTCGGGAGGAGCTCGGACAATGAGACCCAGTACTTC. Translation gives CASSSFVGRSSDNETQYF.

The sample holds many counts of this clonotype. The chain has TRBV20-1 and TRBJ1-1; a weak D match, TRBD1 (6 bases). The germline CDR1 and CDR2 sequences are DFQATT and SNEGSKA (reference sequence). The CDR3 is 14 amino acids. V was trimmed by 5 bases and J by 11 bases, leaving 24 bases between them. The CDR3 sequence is CSAQTGEGGQKAFF. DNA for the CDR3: TGCAGTGCTCAGACCGGGGAGGGGGGGCAAAAGGCTTTCTTT.

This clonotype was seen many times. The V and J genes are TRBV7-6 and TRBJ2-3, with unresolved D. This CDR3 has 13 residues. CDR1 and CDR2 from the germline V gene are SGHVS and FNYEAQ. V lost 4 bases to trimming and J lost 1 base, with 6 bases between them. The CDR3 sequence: CASSSPGTDTQYF. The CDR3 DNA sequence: TGTGCCAGCAGCTCCCCAGGCACAGATACGCAGTATTTT.

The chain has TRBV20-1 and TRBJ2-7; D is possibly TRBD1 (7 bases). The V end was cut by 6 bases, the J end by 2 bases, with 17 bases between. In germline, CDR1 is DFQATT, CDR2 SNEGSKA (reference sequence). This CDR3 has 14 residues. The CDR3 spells CSAGGDRVAYEQYF. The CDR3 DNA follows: TGCAGTGCCGGGGGAGACAGGGTGGCCTACGAGCAGTACTTC.

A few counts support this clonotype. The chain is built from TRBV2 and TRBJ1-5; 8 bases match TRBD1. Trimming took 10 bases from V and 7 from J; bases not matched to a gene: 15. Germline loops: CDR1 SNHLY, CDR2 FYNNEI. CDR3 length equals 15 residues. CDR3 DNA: TGTGCCACTCGGGAAGGACAGGGTGTATTCCAGCCCCAGCATTTT. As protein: CATREGQGVFQPQHF. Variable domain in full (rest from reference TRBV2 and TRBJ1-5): EPEVTQTPSHQVTQMGQEVILRCVPISNHLYFYWYRQILGQKVEFLVSFYNNEISEKSEIFDDQFSVERPDGSNFTLKIRSTKLEDSAMYFCATREGQGVFQPQHFGDGTRLSIL.

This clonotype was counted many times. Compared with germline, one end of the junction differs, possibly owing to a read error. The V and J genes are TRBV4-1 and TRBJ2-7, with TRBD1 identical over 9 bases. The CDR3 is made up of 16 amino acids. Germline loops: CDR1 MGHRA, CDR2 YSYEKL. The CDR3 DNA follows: TGCGCCAGCAACCGGTTTGCGACAGGGGGGACTTACGGGCAGTACTTC. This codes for CASNRFATGGTYGQYF.

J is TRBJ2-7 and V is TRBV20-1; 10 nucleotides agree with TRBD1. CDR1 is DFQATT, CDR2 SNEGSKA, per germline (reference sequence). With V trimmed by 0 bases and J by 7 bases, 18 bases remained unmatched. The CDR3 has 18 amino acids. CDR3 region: CSARDWTGGGYGPLEQYF. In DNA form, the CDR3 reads TGCAGTGCTAGAGATTGGACAGGGGGAGGCTACGGGCCTTTGGAGCAGTACTTC.

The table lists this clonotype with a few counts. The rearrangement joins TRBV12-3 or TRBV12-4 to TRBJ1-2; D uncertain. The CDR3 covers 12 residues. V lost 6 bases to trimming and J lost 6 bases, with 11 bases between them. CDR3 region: CASSPAWDGYTF. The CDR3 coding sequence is TGTGCCAGCAGCCCGGCTTGGGATGGCTACACCTTC.

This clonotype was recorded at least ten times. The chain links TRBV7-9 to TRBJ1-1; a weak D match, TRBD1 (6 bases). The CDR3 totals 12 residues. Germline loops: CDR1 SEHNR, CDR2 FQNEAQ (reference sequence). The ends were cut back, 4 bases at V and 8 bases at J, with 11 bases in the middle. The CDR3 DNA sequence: TGTGCCAGCAGCTCCGGGACACGCGAAGCTTTCTTT. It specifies CASSSGTREAFF.

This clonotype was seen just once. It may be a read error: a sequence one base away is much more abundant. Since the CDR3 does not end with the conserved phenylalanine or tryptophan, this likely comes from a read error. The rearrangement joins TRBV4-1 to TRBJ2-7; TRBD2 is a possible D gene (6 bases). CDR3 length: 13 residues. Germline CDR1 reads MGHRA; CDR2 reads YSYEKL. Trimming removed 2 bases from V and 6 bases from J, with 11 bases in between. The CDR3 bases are TGCGCCAGCAGCCAAACTCTGGGGGGCGAGCAGTACTGC. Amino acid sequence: CASSQTLGGEQYC.

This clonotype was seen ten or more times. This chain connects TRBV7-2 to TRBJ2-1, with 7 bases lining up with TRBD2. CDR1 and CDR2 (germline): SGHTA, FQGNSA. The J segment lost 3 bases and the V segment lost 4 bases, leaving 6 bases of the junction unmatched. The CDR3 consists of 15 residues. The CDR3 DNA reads TGTGCCAGCAGCTACCGGCCTAGCGGCTACAATGAGCAGTTCTTC. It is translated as CASSYRPSGYNEQFF.

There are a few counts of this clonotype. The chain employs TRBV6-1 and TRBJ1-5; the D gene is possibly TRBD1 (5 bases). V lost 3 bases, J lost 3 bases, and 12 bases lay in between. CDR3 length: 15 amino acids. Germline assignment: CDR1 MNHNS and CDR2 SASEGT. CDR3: CASSDQRGPNQPQHF. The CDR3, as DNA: TGTGCCAGCAGTGACCAAAGGGGCCCCAATCAGCCCCAGCATTTT.